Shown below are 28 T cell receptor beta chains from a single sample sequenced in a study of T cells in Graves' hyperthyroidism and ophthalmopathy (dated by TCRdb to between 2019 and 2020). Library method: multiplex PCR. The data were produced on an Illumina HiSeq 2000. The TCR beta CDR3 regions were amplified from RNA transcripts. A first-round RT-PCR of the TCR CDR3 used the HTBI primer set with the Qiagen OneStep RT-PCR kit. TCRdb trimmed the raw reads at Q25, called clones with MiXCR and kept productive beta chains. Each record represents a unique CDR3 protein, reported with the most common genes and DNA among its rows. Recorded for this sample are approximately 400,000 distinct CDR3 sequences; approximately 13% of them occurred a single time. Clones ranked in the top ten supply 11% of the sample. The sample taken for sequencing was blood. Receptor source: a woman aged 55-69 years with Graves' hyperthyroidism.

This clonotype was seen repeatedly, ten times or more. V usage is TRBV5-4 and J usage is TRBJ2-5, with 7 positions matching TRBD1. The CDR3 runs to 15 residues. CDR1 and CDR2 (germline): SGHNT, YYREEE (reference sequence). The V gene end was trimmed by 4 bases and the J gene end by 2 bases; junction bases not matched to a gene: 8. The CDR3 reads CASSTGQTTQETQYF. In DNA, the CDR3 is TGTGCCAGCAGCACGGGACAGACAACTCAAGAGACCCAGTACTTC. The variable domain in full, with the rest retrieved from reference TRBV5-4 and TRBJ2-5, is ETGVTQSPTHLIKTRGQQVTLRCSSQSGHNTVSWYQQALGQGPQFIFQYYREEENGRGNFPPRFSGLQFPNYSSELNVNALELDDSALYLCASSTGQTTQETQYFGPGTRLLVL.

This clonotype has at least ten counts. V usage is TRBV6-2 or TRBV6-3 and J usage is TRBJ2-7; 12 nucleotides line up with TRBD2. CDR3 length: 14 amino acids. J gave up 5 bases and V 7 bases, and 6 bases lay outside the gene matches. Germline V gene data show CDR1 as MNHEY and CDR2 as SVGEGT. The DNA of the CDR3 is TGTGCCAGCACCCTAGCGGGAGGGTTCCACGAGCAGTACTTC. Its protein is CASTLAGGFHEQYF.

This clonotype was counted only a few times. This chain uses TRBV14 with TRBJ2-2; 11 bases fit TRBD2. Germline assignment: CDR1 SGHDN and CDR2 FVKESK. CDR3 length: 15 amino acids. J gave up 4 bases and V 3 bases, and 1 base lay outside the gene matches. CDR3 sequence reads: CASSHGLAGTGELFF. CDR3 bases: TGTGCCAGCAGCCACGGACTAGCGGGCACCGGGGAGCTGTTTTTT. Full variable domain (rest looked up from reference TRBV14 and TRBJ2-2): EAGVTQFPSHSVIEKGQTVTLRCDPISGHDNLYWYRRVMGKEIKFLLHFVKESKQDESGMPNNRFLAERTGGTYSTLKVQPAELEDSGVYFCASSHGLAGTGELFFGEGSRLTVL.

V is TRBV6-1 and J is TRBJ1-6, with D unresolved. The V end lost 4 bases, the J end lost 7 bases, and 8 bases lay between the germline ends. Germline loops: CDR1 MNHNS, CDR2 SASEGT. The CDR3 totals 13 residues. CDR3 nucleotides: TGTGCCAGCAGTGGACGGACGAATTCACCCCTCCACTTT. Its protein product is CASSGRTNSPLHF.

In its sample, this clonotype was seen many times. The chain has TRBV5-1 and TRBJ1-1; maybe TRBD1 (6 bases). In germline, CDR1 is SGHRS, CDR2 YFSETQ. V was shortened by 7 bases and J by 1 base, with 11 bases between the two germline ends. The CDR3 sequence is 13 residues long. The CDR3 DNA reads TGCGCCAGCCGGTGGACAGAGAACACTGAAGCTTTCTTT. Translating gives CASRWTENTEAFF.

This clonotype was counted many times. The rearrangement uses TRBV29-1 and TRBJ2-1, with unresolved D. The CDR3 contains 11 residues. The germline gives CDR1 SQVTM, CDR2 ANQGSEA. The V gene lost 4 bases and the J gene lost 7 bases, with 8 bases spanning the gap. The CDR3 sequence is CSVVGLNEQFF. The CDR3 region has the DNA TGCAGCGTTGTTGGGCTGAATGAGCAGTTCTTC.

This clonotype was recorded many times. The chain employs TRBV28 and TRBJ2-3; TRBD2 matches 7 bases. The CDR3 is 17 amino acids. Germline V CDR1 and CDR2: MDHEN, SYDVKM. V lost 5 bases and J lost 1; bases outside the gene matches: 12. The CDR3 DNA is TGTGCCAGCAGTCCACGACTACGCGGGAGTGGCACAGATACGCAGTATTTT. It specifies CASSPRLRGSGTDTQYF.

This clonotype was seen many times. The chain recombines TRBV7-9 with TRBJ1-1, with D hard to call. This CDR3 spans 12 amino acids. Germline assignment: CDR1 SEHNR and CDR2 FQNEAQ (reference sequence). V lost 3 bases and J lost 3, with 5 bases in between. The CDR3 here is CASSFSDTEAFF. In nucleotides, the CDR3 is TGTGCCAGCAGCTTTTCAGACACTGAAGCTTTCTTT.

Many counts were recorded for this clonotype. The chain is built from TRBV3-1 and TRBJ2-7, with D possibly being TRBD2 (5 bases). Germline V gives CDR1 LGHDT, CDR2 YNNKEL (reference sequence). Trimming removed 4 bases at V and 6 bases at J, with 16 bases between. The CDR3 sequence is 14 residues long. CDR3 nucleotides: TGTGCCAGCAGCCTGTCCGCGGCCGGAGGCGAGCAGTACTTC. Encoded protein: CASSLSAAGGEQYF.

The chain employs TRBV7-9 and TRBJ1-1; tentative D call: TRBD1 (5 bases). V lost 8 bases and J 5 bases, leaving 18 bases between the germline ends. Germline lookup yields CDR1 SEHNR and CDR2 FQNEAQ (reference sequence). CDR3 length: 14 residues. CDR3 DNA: TGTGCCAGCGGCCCATCCGGGAGGGGAACTGAAGCTTTCTTT. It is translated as CASGPSGRGTEAFF.

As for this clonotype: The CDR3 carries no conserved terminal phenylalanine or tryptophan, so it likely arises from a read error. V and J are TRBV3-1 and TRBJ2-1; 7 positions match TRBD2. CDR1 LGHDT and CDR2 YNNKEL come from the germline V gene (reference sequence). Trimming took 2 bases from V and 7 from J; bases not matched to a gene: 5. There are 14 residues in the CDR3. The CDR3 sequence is CASSQQGLQNEQFS. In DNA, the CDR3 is TGTGCCAGCAGCCAACAGGGACTACAGAATGAGCAGTTCTCC.

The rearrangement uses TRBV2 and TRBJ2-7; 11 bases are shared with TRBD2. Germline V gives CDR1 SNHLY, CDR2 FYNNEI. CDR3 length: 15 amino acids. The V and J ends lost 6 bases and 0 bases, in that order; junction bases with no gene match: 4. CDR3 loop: CASRGLAASSYEQYF. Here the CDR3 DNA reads TGTGCCAGCAGGGGACTAGCGGCCAGCTCCTACGAGCAGTACTTC.

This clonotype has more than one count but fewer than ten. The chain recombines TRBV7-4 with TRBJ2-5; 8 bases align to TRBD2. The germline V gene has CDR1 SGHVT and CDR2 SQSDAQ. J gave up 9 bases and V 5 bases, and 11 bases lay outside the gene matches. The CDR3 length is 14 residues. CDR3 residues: CASSQLADNGAQYF. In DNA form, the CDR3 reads TGTGCCAGCAGCCAACTAGCGGACAATGGGGCCCAGTACTTC.

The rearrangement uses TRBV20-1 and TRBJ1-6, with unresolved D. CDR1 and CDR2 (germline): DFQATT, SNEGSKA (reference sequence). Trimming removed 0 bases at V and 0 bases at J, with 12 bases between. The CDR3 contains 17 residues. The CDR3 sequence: CSAREARPSSYNSPLHF. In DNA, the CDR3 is TGCAGTGCTAGAGAGGCGCGTCCGAGCTCCTATAATTCACCCCTCCACTTT.

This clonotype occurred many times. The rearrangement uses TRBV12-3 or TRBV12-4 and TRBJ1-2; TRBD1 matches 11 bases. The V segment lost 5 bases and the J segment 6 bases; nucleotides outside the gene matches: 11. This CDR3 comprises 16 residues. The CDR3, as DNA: TGTGCCAGCAGTCCTTGGACAGGGGGCGTATCAAATGGCTACACCTTC. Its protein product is CASSPWTGGVSNGYTF.

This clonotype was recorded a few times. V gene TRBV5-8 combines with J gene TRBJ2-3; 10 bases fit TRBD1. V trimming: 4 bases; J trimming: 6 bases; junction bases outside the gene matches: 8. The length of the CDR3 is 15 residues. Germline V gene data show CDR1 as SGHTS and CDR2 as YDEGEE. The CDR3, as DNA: TGTGCCAGCAGCAAGACAGGGGGCGATAGGGATACGCAGTATTTT. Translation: CASSKTGGDRDTQYF.

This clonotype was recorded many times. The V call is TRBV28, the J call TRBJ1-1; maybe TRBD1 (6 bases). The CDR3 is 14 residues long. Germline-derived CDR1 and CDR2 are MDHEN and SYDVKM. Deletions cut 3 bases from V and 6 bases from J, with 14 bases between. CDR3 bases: TGTGCCAGCAGTTTTAATTCGGGGGCCGCTGAAGCTTTCTTT. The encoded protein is CASSFNSGAAEAFF.

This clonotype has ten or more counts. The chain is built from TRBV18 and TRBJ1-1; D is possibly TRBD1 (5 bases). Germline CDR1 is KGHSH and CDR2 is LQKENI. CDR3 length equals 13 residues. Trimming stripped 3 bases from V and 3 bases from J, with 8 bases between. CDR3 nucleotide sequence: TGTGCCAGCTCACCGACAGCTGACACTGAAGCTTTCTTT. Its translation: CASSPTADTEAFF.

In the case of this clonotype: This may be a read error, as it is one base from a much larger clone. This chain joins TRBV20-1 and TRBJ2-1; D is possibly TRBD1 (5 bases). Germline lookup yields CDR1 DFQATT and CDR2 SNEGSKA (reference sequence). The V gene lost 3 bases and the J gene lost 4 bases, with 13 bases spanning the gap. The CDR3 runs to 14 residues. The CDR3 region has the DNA TGCAGTGCTAGGGACATGGAGTCTTACAATGAGCAGTTCTTC. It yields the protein CSARDMESYNEQFF.

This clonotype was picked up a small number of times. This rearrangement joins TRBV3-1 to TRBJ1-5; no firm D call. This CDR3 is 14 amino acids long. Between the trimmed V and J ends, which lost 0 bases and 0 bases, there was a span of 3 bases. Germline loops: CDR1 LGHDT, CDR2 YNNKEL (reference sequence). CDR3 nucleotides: TGTGCCAGCAGCCAAGAGCATAGCAATCAGCCCCAGCATTTT. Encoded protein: CASSQEHSNQPQHF.

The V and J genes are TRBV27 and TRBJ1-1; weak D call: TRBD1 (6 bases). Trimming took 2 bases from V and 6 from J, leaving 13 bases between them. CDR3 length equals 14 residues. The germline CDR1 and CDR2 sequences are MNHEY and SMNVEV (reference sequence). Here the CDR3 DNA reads TGTGCCAGCAGTTTAGAAGGGGGGGGCGCTGAAGCTTTCTTT. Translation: CASSLEGGGAEAFF.

CDR3 sequence: CASSPRMTGSGNTIYF. The CDR3 DNA reads as TGTGCCAGCAGCCCTAGAATGACAGGGTCTGGAAACACCATATATTTT. J is TRBJ1-3 and V is TRBV7-9, with TRBD1 matching 7 bases. The germline CDR1 and CDR2 sequences are SEHNR and FQNEAQ (reference sequence). J was trimmed by 1 base and V by 5 bases; bases with no gene match: 8. The CDR3 runs to 16 residues. Using reference TRBV7-9 and TRBJ1-3 for the parts outside the CDR3, the full variable domain is DTGVSQNPRHKITKRGQNVTFRCDPISEHNRLYWYRQTLGQGPEFLTYFQNEAQLEKSRLLSDRFSAERPKGSFSTLEIQRTEQGDSAMYLCASSPRMTGSGNTIYFGEGSWLTVV.

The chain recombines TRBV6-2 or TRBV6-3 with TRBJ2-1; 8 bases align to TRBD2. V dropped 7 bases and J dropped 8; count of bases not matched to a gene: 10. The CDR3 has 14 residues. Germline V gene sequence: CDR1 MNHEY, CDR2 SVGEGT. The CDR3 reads CASKNGTRPYEQFF. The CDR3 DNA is TGTGCCAGCAAAAACGGGACTAGACCCTATGAGCAGTTCTTC.

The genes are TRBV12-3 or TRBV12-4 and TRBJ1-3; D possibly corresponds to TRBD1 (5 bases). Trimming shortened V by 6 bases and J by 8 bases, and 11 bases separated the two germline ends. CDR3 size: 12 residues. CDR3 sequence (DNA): TGTGCCAGCAGCAGGGCTGGCGACACCATATATTTT. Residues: CASSRAGDTIYF.

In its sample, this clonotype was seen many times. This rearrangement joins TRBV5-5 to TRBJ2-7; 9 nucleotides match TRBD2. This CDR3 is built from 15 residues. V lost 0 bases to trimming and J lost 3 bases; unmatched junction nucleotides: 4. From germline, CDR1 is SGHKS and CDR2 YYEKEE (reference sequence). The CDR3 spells CASSLVASGIYEQYF. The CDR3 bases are TGTGCCAGCAGCTTGGTAGCTAGCGGGATCTACGAGCAGTACTTC.

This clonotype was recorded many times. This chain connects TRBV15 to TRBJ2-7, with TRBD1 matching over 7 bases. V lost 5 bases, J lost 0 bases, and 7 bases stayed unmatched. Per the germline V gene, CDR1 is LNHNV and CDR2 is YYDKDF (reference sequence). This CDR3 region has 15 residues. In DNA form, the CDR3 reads TGTGCCACCAGCCGCTTAAGGGGGCTCTCCTACGAGCAGTACTTC. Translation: CATSRLRGLSYEQYF. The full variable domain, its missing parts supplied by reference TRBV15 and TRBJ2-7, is DAMVIQNPRYQVTQFGKPVTLSCSQTLNHNVMYWYQQKSSQAPKLLFHYYDKDFNNEADTPDNFQSRRPNTSFCFLDIRSPGLGDTAMYLCATSRLRGLSYEQYFGPGTRLTVT.

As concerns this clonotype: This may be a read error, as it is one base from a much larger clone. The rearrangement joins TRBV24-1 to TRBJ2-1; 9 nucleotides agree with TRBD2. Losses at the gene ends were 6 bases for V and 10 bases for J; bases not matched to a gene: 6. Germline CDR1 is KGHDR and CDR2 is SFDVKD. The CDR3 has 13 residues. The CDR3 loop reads CATSNSGRGEQFF. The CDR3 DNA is TGTGCCACCAGTAATAGCGGGAGAGGCGAGCAGTTCTTC.

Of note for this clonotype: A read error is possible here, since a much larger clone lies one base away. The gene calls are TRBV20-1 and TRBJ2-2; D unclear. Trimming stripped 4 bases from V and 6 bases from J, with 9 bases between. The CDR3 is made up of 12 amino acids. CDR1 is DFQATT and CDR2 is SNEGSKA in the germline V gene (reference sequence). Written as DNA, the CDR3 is TGCAGTGCTACTGACGAAGCCGGGGAGCTGTTTTTT. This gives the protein CSATDEAGELFF.